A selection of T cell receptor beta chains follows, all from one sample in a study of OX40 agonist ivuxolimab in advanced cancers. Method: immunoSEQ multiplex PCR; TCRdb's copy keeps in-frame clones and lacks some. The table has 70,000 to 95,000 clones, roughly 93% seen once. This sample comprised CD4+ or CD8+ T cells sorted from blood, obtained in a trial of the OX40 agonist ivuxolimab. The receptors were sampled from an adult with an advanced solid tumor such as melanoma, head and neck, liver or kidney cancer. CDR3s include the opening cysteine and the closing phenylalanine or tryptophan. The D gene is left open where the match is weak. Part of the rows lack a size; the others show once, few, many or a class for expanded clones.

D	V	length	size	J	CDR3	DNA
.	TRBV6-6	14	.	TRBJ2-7	CASSYSAGYYEQYF	TGTGCCAGCAGTTACAGTGCAGGTTACTACGAGCAGTACTTC
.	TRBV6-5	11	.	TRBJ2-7	CASTKAYEQYF	TGTGCCAGCACAAAAGCCTACGAGCAGTACTTC
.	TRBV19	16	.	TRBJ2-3	CASSKIGWESTDTQYF	TGTGCCAGTAGTAAAATAGGCTGGGAAAGCACAGATACGCAGTATTTT
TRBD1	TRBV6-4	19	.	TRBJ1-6	CASSDSWDRGLSYNSPLHF	TGTGCCAGCAGTGACTCGTGGGACAGGGGCCTCTCCTATAATTCACCCCTCCACTTT
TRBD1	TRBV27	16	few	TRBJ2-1	CASSLSMGQDYNEQFF	TGTGCCAGCAGTTTATCCATGGGACAGGATTACAATGAGCAGTTCTTC
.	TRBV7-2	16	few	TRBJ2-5	CASSLGVGVKEETQYF	TGTGCCAGCAGCTTAGGGGTAGGGGTGAAGGAAGAGACCCAGTACTTC
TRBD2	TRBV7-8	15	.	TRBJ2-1	CASSKSGASYNEQFF	TGTGCCAGCAGCAAAAGCGGGGCATCCTACAATGAGCAGTTCTTC
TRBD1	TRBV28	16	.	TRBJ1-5	CASSFQGAYGNQPQHF	TGTGCCAGCAGTTTTCAGGGGGCTTATGGCAATCAGCCCCAGCATTTT
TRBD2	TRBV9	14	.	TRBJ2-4	CASSPTSGWNIQYF	TGTGCCAGCAGCCCGACTAGCGGGTGGAACATTCAGTACTTC
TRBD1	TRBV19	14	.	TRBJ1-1	CASSFKGAFTEAFF	TGTGCCAGTAGTTTCAAGGGGGCGTTCACTGAAGCTTTCTTT
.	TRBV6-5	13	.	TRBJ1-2	CASSPTGSYGYTF	TGTGCCAGCAGTCCAACAGGGAGCTATGGCTACACCTTC
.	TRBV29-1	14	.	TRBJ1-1	CSVSGVGAVDEAFF	TGCAGCGTATCAGGGGTGGGGGCGGTGGATGAAGCTTTCTTT
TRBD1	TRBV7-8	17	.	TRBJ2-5	CASSRPLEGQGIETQYF	TGTGCCAGCAGCCGCCCGCTCGAAGGACAGGGTATCGAGACCCAGTACTTC
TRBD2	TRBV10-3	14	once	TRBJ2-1	CAISGGGASNEQFF	TGTGCCATCAGTGGCGGGGGGGCCTCAAATGAGCAGTTCTTC
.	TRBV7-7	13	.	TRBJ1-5	CASSLTEDQPQHF	TGTGCCAGCAGCTTGACAGAGGATCAGCCCCAGCATTTT
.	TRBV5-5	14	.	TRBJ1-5	CASSLAGSNQPQHF	TGTGCCAGCAGCTTGGCAGGTAGCAATCAGCCCCAGCATTTT
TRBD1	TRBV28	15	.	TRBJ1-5	CASSGTAAPRGPQHF	TGTGCCAGCAGTGGGACAGCGGCACCGAGGGGGCCCCAGCATTTT
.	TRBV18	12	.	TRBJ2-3	CASSLEQVTQYF	TGTGCCAGCTCACTCGAACAGGTTACGCAGTATTTT
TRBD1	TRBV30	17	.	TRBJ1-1	CAWSPRPGTGKNTEAFF	TGTGCCTGGAGTCCTCGTCCCGGGACAGGGAAGAACACTGAAGCTTTCTTT